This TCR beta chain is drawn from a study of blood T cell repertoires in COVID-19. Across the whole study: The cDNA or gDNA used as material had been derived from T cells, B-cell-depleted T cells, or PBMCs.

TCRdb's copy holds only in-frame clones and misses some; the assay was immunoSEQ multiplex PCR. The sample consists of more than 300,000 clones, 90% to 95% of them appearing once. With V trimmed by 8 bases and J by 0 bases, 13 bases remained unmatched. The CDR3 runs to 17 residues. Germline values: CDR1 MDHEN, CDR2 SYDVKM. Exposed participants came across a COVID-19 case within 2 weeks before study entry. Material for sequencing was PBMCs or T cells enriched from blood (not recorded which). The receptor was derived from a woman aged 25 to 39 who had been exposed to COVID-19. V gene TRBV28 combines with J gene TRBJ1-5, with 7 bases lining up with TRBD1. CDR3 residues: CASEPGTESYSNQPQHF. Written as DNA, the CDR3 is TGTGCCAGCGAACCCGGGACAGAAAGCTATAGCAATCAGCCCCAGCATTTT.